This T cell receptor (beta chain) was found in a study of blood T cell repertoires in COVID-19. CDR1 and CDR2 from the germline V gene are SGHAT and FQNNGV. Trimming removed 0 bases at V and 14 bases at J, with 11 bases between. This CDR3 has 13 amino acids. Method: immunoSEQ multiplex PCR; TCRdb's copy keeps in-frame clones and lacks some. In the table there are approximately 140,000 clones, 70% to 90% of which are singletons. This TCR was sampled from a woman in her thirties or forties with active or convalescent COVID-19. This rearrangement joins TRBV11-2 to TRBJ1-6, with D maybe TRBD1 (5 bases). Sequencing input: peripheral blood. The CDR3: CASSLDPGGALHF. CDR3 DNA: TGTGCCAGCAGCTTAGATCCCGGGGGTGCCCTCCACTTT.